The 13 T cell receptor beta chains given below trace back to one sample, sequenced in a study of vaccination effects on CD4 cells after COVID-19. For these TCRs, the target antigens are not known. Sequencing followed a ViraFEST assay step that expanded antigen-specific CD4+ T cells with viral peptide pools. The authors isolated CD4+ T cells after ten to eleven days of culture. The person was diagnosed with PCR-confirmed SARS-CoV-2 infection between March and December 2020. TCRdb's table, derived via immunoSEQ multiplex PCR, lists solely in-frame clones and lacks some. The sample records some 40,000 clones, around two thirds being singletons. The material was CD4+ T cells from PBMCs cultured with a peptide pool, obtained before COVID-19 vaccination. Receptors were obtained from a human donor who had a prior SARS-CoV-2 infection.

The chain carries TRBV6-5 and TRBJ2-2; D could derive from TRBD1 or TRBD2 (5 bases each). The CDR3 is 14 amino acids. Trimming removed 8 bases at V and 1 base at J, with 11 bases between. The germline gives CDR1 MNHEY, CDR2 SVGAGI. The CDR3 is CASRREWNTGELFF. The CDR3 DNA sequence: TGTGCCAGCCGCAGGGAGTGGAACACCGGGGAGCTGTTTTTT.

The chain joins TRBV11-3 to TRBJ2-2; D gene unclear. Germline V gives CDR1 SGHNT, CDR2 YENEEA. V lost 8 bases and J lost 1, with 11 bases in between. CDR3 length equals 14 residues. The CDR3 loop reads CASGAPWNTGELFF. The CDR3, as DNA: TGTGCCAGCGGAGCCCCCTGGAACACCGGGGAGCTGTTTTTT.

The CDR3 region has the DNA TGTGCCAGCAGCTCGGGCCCTACGGGGGGCTACACCTTC. This encodes CASSSGPTGGYTF. The J gene is TRBJ1-2, the V gene TRBV7-9; D uncertain. The CDR3 runs to 13 residues. Germline CDR1 reads SEHNR; CDR2 reads FQNEAQ (reference sequence). Trimming cost V 4 bases and J 8 bases, with 14 bases left between them.

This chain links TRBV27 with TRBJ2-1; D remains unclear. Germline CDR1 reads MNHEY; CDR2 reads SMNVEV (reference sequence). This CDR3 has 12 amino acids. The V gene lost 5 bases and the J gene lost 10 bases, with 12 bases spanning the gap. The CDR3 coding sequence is TGTGCCAGCAGTAGAGTTGGCGGAGAGCAGTTCTTC. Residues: CASSRVGGEQFF.

The CDR3 loop is CASSQEIPSGGTKKQFF. DNA for the CDR3: TGTGCCAGCAGCCAAGAGATCCCTAGCGGGGGGACGAAGAAGCAGTTCTTC. The J gene is TRBJ2-1, the V gene TRBV3-1 (or the pseudogene TRBV3-2); 11 bases are shared with TRBD2. In germline, CDR1 is LGHDT, CDR2 YNNKEL (reference sequence). V shed 0 bases, J shed 11 bases, and the junction held 12 bases outside the gene matches. This CDR3 contains 17 residues.

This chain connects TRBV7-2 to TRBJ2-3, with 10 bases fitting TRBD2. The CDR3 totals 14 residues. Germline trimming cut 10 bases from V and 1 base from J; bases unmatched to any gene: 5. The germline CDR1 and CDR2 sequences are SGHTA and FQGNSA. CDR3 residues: CATTSGKGTDTQYF. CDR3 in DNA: TGTGCCACCACTAGCGGGAAAGGCACAGATACGCAGTATTTT.

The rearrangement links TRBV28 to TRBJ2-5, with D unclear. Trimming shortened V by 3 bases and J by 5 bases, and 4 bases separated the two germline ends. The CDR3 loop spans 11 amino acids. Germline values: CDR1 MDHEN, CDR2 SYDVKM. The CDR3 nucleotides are TGTGCCAGCAGTTTGACGGAGACCCAGTACTTC. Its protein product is CASSLTETQYF.

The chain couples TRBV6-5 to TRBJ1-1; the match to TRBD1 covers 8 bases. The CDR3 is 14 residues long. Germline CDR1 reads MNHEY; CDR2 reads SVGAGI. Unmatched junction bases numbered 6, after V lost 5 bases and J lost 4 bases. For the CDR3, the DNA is TGTGCCAGCAGTCCCAGGGGGCAGGGCACTGAAGCTTTCTTT. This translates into CASSPRGQGTEAFF.

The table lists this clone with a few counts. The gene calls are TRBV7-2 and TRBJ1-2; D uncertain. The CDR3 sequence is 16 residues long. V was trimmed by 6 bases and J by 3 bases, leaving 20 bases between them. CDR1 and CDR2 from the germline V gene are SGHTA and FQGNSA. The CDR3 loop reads CASSSNTPSWDYGYTF. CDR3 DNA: TGTGCCAGCAGTTCAAATACACCGTCCTGGGACTATGGCTACACCTTC.

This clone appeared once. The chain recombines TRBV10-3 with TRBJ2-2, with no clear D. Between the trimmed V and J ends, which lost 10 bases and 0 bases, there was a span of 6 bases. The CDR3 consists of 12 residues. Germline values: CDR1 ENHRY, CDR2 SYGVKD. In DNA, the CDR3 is TGTGCCACTACAACGAACACCGGGGAGCTGTTTTTT. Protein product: CATTTNTGELFF.

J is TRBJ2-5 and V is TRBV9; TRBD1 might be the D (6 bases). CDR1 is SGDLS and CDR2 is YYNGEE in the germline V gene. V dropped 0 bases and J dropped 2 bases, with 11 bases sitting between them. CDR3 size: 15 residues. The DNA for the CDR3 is TGTGCCAGCAGCGTAGGGGGGACAACGCAAGAGACCCAGTACTTC. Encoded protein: CASSVGGTTQETQYF.

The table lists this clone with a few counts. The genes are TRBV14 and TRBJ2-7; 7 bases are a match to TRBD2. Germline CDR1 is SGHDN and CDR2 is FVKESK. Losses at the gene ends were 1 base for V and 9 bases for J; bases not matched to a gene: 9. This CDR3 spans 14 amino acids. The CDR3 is CASSQVTGRAAQYF. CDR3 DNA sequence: TGTGCCAGCAGCCAAGTGACGGGGAGGGCGGCGCAGTACTTC.

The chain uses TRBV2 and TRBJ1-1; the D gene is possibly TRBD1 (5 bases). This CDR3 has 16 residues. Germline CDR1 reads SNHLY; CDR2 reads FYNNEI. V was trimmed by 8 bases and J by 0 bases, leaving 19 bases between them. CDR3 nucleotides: TGTGCCAGCGGACCTGATGGGGGACCGATGAACACTGAAGCTTTCTTT. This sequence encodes CASGPDGGPMNTEAFF.